These T cell receptor beta chains were read from a single sample in a study of blood T cell repertoires in COVID-19. Profiling relied on immunoSEQ multiplex PCR, and the TCRdb table lists in-frame clones only, not all of them. The sample has 250,000 to 350,000 clones, around nine tenths seen once; the top ten hold roughly 2.9%. The sample taken for sequencing was PBMCs or T cells enriched from blood (not recorded which). The receptors come from a woman in her fifties or sixties who had been exposed to COVID-19. CDR3s include the opening cysteine and the closing phenylalanine or tryptophan. The order of the fields is CDR3 DNA, CDR3 protein, CDR3 length, D gene, clone size, V gene, J gene. The D gene is left open where the match is weak. Size tells how often a clone was seen (once, few, many) or the class of an expanded clone, and some rows leave it out.

CDR3 DNA: TGTGCCAGCAGCTTTGGAGGGGTCGGGGAGACCCAGTACTTC
CDR3 protein: CASSFGGVGETQYF
CDR3 length: 14
D gene: -
clone size: -
V gene: TRBV11-3
J gene: TRBJ2-5

CDR3 DNA: TGTGCCATCAATACAGGGTCAAATCAGCCCCAGCATTTT
CDR3 protein: CAINTGSNQPQHF
CDR3 length: 13
D gene: -
clone size: -
V gene: TRBV10-3
J gene: TRBJ1-5

CDR3 DNA: TGTGCCAGCAGTGGAATAAGGGGGAACACTGAAGCTTTCTTT
CDR3 protein: CASSGIRGNTEAFF
CDR3 length: 14
D gene: -
clone size: once
V gene: TRBV3-1/TRBV3-2
J gene: TRBJ1-1

CDR3 DNA: TGTGCCAGCAGCCCACTGCAGGGGATGGGTGAAGCTTTCTTT
CDR3 protein: CASSPLQGMGEAFF
CDR3 length: 14
D gene: -
clone size: -
V gene: TRBV3-1/TRBV3-2
J gene: TRBJ1-1

CDR3 DNA: TGTGCCAGCAGCTTGAAGGCAGGAAAGCTGACAGGGAAGTTCTTC
CDR3 protein: CASSLKAGKLTGKFF
CDR3 length: 15
D gene: TRBD1
clone size: -
V gene: TRBV5-6
J gene: TRBJ2-1

CDR3 DNA: TGTGCCAGCAGGACCGGGGTGAATGAAAAACTGTTTTTT
CDR3 protein: CASRTGVNEKLFF
CDR3 length: 13
D gene: -
clone size: -
V gene: TRBV12-3/TRBV12-4
J gene: TRBJ1-4

CDR3 DNA: TGTGCCAGCAGGGTGGACAGGGCCTACAATGAGCAGTTCTTC
CDR3 protein: CASRVDRAYNEQFF
CDR3 length: 14
D gene: TRBD1
clone size: -
V gene: TRBV2
J gene: TRBJ2-1

CDR3 DNA: TGTGCCACCAGTGATTTATCCTTCTATGGCTACACCTTC
CDR3 protein: CATSDLSFYGYTF
CDR3 length: 13
D gene: -
clone size: -
V gene: TRBV24-1
J gene: TRBJ1-2

CDR3 DNA: TGTGCCAGCAGCCACGGAGACACTGAAGCTTTCTTT
CDR3 protein: CASSHGDTEAFF
CDR3 length: 12
D gene: -
clone size: -
V gene: TRBV3-1/TRBV3-2
J gene: TRBJ1-1

CDR3 DNA: TGTGCCAGCAGCTTAGACCGGGACGGGACAACTCTAGAATCCTACGAGCAGTACTTC
CDR3 protein: CASSLDRDGTTLESYEQYF
CDR3 length: 19
D gene: -
clone size: -
V gene: TRBV7-9
J gene: TRBJ2-7

CDR3 DNA: TGTGCCAGTAGTACCCGACAGGGAACTAAACAATACAGTGAGCAGTTCTTC
CDR3 protein: CASSTRQGTKQYSEQFF
CDR3 length: 17
D gene: TRBD1
clone size: few
V gene: TRBV19
J gene: TRBJ2-1

CDR3 DNA: TGTGCCAGCAGCGCACAACTAACCGGGACAGTGAATTCACCCCTCCACTTT
CDR3 protein: CASSAQLTGTVNSPLHF
CDR3 length: 17
D gene: TRBD1
clone size: -
V gene: TRBV7-2
J gene: TRBJ1-6

CDR3 DNA: TGTGCCAGCAGCCGATGGGACAGGGGGTTGGCCCAAGAGACCCAGTACTTC
CDR3 protein: CASSRWDRGLAQETQYF
CDR3 length: 17
D gene: TRBD1
clone size: -
V gene: TRBV3-1/TRBV3-2
J gene: TRBJ2-5

CDR3 DNA: TGTGCCACCCGGGGCGGGGCTGGCGGGGAGCTGTTTTTT
CDR3 protein: CATRGGAGGELFF
CDR3 length: 13
D gene: -
clone size: -
V gene: TRBV19
J gene: TRBJ2-2

CDR3 DNA: TGTGCCAGCAGCACTAGCGGGGCGTCAGATACGCAGTATTTT
CDR3 protein: CASSTSGASDTQYF
CDR3 length: 14
D gene: TRBD2
clone size: -
V gene: TRBV7-9
J gene: TRBJ2-3

CDR3 DNA: TGTGCCAGCAGCCTGACGCTACCGACAGGGGGAATATACTACGAGCAGTACTTC
CDR3 protein: CASSLTLPTGGIYYEQYF
CDR3 length: 18
D gene: -
clone size: -
V gene: TRBV21-1
J gene: TRBJ2-7

CDR3 DNA: TGTGCCAGCATTGGGCCCGCTTACTACGAGCAGTACTTC
CDR3 protein: CASIGPAYYEQYF
CDR3 length: 13
D gene: -
clone size: -
V gene: TRBV28
J gene: TRBJ2-7

CDR3 DNA: TGTGCCAGCAGCTTAGAGCTAGCGGGGGGGCGAGGGGCCTACGAGCAGTACTTC
CDR3 protein: CASSLELAGGRGAYEQYF
CDR3 length: 18
D gene: TRBD2
clone size: -
V gene: TRBV11-2
J gene: TRBJ2-7

CDR3 DNA: TGTGCCAGCTCACCGACAGCCCCTTTTACAGGGGACACTGAAGCTTTCTTT
CDR3 protein: CASSPTAPFTGDTEAFF
CDR3 length: 17
D gene: TRBD1
clone size: -
V gene: TRBV18
J gene: TRBJ1-1